Listed below are T cell receptor beta chains from one sample, sequenced in a study of blood T cell repertoires in COVID-19. Repertoires were generated with immunoSEQ multiplex PCR, while TCRdb's copy carries only in-frame clones and drops some. Found here are some 390,000 clones, around 89% of them singletons; the top ten hold around 1.1%. Sequencing was done on a sample of PBMCs or T cells enriched from blood (not recorded which). These receptors all stem from a man aged 25-40 years who had recovered from COVID-19. Each CDR3 is given with its conserved first and last residue. A D gene is named only where the DNA matches it firmly. Not all rows give a size; the values are once, few, many and, for expanded clones, a class.

v_gene	j_gene	d_gene	abundance	CDR3nt	CDR3aa
TRBV11-3	TRBJ2-5	.	.	TGTGCCAGCAGCTTAGGGGGAGCCACGGAGACCCAGTACTTC	CASSLGGATETQYF
TRBV27	TRBJ1-3	.	.	TGTGCCAGCAGTTTCAGGCCCCGGGGCACCATATATTTT	CASSFRPRGTIYF
TRBV6-1	TRBJ1-5	.	.	TGTGCCAGCAGTGAAGTGGTCGGGCCCCAGCATTTT	CASSEVVGPQHF
TRBV28	TRBJ1-2	.	few	TGTGCCAGCAGTCCTAGGATCTATGGCTACACCTTC	CASSPRIYGYTF
TRBV4-1	TRBJ2-1	.	.	TGCGCCAGCAGACGTTGGCCGCCGGGACTCCGGGACTATGAGCAGTTCTTC	CASRRWPPGLRDYEQFF
TRBV18	TRBJ1-5	.	.	TGTGCCAGCTCACCACAGAGCGGGAGCAATCAGCCCCAGCATTTT	CASSPQSGSNQPQHF
TRBV11-2	TRBJ2-5	TRBD1	once	TGTGCCAGCAGGCCTACAGGGGAGTGGCCGGAAGAGACCCAGTACTTC	CASRPTGEWPEETQYF
TRBV5-6	TRBJ2-7	.	.	TGTGCCAGCAGGAAACAGGTTGGCGAGCAGTACTTC	CASRKQVGEQYF
TRBV12-3/TRBV12-4	TRBJ2-7	.	.	TGTGCCAGCAGCCCCCCAGGGGACGACGAGCAGTACTTC	CASSPPGDDEQYF
TRBV7-9	TRBJ1-2	.	.	TGTGCCAGCAGCTCCAACGGGAAGGGTGGCTACACCTTC	CASSSNGKGGYTF
TRBV10-3	TRBJ2-7	.	.	TGTGCCATCAGTGCATGGGACTCTCCCTACGAGCAGTACTTC	CAISAWDSPYEQYF
TRBV27	TRBJ2-1	TRBD2	.	TGTGCCAGCAGACCGGGGGGGCGGGTCAATGAGCAGTTCTTC	CASRPGGRVNEQFF
TRBV5-1	TRBJ1-1	.	.	TGCGCCAGCAGCTTGGGAGCGGCGGGGTCGGGCACTGAAGCTTTCTTT	CASSLGAAGSGTEAFF
TRBV7-2	TRBJ2-3	.	.	TGTGCCAGCAGCTTAGAATGGACCACAGGAGATACGCAGTATTTT	CASSLEWTTGDTQYF
TRBV9	TRBJ2-1	TRBD2	.	TGTGCCAGCAGCTTATGGACTGGAGGACTAGCGGGACAGTTCTTC	CASSLWTGGLAGQFF
TRBV6-2/TRBV6-3	TRBJ1-1	.	.	TGTGCCAGCAGTTACCGTGGGCTGAACACTGAAGCTTTCTTT	CASSYRGLNTEAFF
TRBV14	TRBJ1-2	.	.	TGTGCCAGCAGCCAAGTAAGCCGGTCCGGCTACACCTTC	CASSQVSRSGYTF
TRBV11-3	TRBJ2-1	TRBD2	.	TGTGCCAGCAGCTTGGGGACTACCTCCTACAATGAGCAGTTCTTC	CASSLGTTSYNEQFF
TRBV11-2	TRBJ2-2	TRBD1	.	TGTGCCACCCTGTTTGGACAGGGGGTTACCGGGGAGCTGTTTTTT	CATLFGQGVTGELFF
TRBV3-1/TRBV3-2	TRBJ2-1	.	.	TGTGCCAGCAGCTACCTCGGGGAGCAGTTCTTC	CASSYLGEQFF
TRBV5-1	TRBJ1-4	TRBD1	.	TGCGCCAGCAGCTTGTTTGCCAGGGGGACGGGTGAAAAACTGTTTTTT	CASSLFARGTGEKLFF
TRBV12-3/TRBV12-4	TRBJ1-1	.	.	TGTGCCAGCGGGGGACTGGGACCTGAAGCTTTCTTT	CASGGLGPEAFF
TRBV27	TRBJ1-5	TRBD1	.	TGTGCCAGCAGTTCCCTGGCAGGGGGCGATCAGCCCCAGCATTTT	CASSSLAGGDQPQHF
TRBV21-1	TRBJ1-2	.	once	TGTGCCAGCAGCAAAATCGACAGGGGGCATGGCTACACCTTC	CASSKIDRGHGYTF
TRBV27	TRBJ2-7	TRBD1	.	TGTGCCAGCAGTCCCCTTGTGACAGGGGGCTACGAGCAGTACTTC	CASSPLVTGGYEQYF
TRBV7-9	TRBJ2-7	TRBD2	.	TGTGCCAGCAGCTTAGAAAGGGCTAGCGGGAGTTACGAGCAGTACTTC	CASSLERASGSYEQYF
TRBV28	TRBJ2-3	.	.	TGTGCCAGCAGTGTGCCCGGGACACTTAGCACAGATACGCAGTATTTT	CASSVPGTLSTDTQYF
TRBV28	TRBJ2-7	TRBD1	.	TGTGCCAGCAGTTCCACCGGGACAGGGGGCCGCGAGCAGTACTTC	CASSSTGTGGREQYF
TRBV19	TRBJ2-7	.	.	TGTGCCAGTAGTATAGGACAGGTTGGCTACGAGCAGTACTTC	CASSIGQVGYEQYF
TRBV11-2	TRBJ2-1	TRBD2	.	TGTGCCAGCAGCTTATCTCGCGGGAGCATTAACAATGAGCAGTTCTTC	CASSLSRGSINNEQFF
TRBV19	TRBJ2-2	TRBD1	.	TGTGCCAGCTCCGGGACAGGGGTTACCACCGGGGAGCTGTTTTTT	CASSGTGVTTGELFF
TRBV2	TRBJ1-5	.	.	TGTGCCAGCAGTGAGGGGGGTATGAATCAGCCCCAGCATTTT	CASSEGGMNQPQHF
TRBV28	TRBJ1-6	.	.	TGTGCCAGCAGTCCTCCGGGGGGGCAAGGGTCACCCCTCCACTTT	CASSPPGGQGSPLHF
TRBV18	TRBJ1-4	.	.	TGTGCCAGCTCCCTCGGTGTGACGGGAGAAAAACTGTTTTTT	CASSLGVTGEKLFF
TRBV27	TRBJ2-7	.	.	TGTGCCAGCAGTTTATCGCGAGGCATCTCCTACGAGCAGTACTTC	CASSLSRGISYEQYF
TRBV19	TRBJ1-2	TRBD1	.	TGTGCCAGTAGTATCGCTCTCGGACAGGGTAGGACCTATGGCTACACCTTC	CASSIALGQGRTYGYTF
TRBV9	TRBJ2-3	TRBD2	.	TGTGCCAGCAGCGGACTAGCGGCGGGAAGCACAGATACGCAGTATTTT	CASSGLAAGSTDTQYF
TRBV11-2	TRBJ1-3	TRBD1	.	TGTGCCAGCAGCGGAGGGACAGCAGGAAACACCATATATTTT	CASSGGTAGNTIYF
TRBV28	TRBJ1-5	.	.	TGTGCCAGCAAACGGGGGGGGCAGGACCAGCCCCAGCATTTT	CASKRGGQDQPQHF
TRBV18	TRBJ1-5	.	once	TGTGCCAGCTCACAGGGGAATAGCAATCAGCCCCAGCATTTT	CASSQGNSNQPQHF
TRBV28	TRBJ2-1	TRBD1	.	TGTGCCAGCAGAAGGGGGACAGTAGCCTACAATGAGCAGTTCTTC	CASRRGTVAYNEQFF
TRBV4-2	TRBJ2-1	TRBD2	.	TGTGCCAGCAGCCCCCTCCTGGTTAGCGGGGACTCCTACAATGAGCAGTTCTTC	CASSPLLVSGDSYNEQFF
TRBV27	TRBJ2-4	TRBD2	once	TGTGCCAGCAGTGGCGTACCCCGGGAGGCTGGAGACATTCAGTACTTC	CASSGVPREAGDIQYF
TRBV28	TRBJ2-3	.	.	TGTGCCAGCAGTTTAGTAGCGGAGCCCACAGATACGCAGTATTTT	CASSLVAEPTDTQYF
TRBV5-1	TRBJ1-6	TRBD1	few	TGCGCCAGCCATGGGACAGCAAATTCACCCCTCCACTTT	CASHGTANSPLHF
TRBV7-6	TRBJ2-7	.	.	TGTGCCAGCAGACCTAGGGGTCGTTGGGGCTACGAGCAGTACTTC	CASRPRGRWGYEQYF